This paragraph covers one TCR beta chain sequence. Its target is unknown. Germline CDR1 reads SGHDN; CDR2 reads FVKESK. Trimming pared 4 bases from V and 3 bases from J, leaving 7 bases between. CDR3 length: 13 amino acids. The sample is drawn from a study of shared clonotypes between healthy human individuals. Study as a whole: Three plates each covered CD4 naive and memory; CD8 naive two, CD8 memory one. Regarding the study as a whole: The small donor group covered limited genetic and exposure diversity.

Terminally differentiated effector memory CD45RA+ cells were excluded by CCR7 positive selection of CD45RO-negative cells. There were no recent acute infections or vaccinations among the donors, who were healthy HIV-negative adults. The assay was immunoSEQ multiplex PCR, and TCRdb's table has in-frame clones only and misses some. The sample gives about 2.1 million clones, around 93% of which show up once; less than 2% is in the top ten. This chain connects TRBV14 to TRBJ1-5; the D gene is possibly TRBD1 (5 bases). The TCR originated in a man aged 18 to 30 in good health. Some clones in this sample may be carry-over from other donors' samples. The specimen was naive CD8+ T cells from PBMCs. CDR3 DNA: TGTGCCAGCAGCCGGGGGTTCAATCAGCCCCAGCATTTT. This codes for CASSRGFNQPQHF.